The entry below describes one T cell receptor beta chain. An end of the junction differs from the germline gene, which may be a read error. The data stem from a study of blood T cell repertoires in COVID-19. Looking at the study overall: The study drew acute and convalescent COVID-19 samples from the United States, Italy and Spain.

Assay: immunoSEQ multiplex PCR; the TCRdb copy retains only in-frame clones and omits some. The sample shows fewer than 200,000 clones, around nine tenths of them seen only once. This TCR was recovered from a woman at least 80 years old with COVID-19, enrolled during active disease. Sequencing was done on a sample of peripheral blood.

The CDR3 here is CAGTGLPNTGELFF. CDR3 DNA sequence: TGCGCGGGCACGGGACTACCCAACACCGGGGAGCTGTTTTTT. V gene TRBV10-3 combines with J gene TRBJ2-2; 7 nucleotides align to TRBD2. The CDR3 length is 14 residues. Per the germline V gene, CDR1 is ENHRY and CDR2 is SYGVKD.